This T cell receptor (beta chain) derives from a study of glioma-infiltrating T cells after dendritic cell vaccination (TCRdb year 2016). Concerning the study at large: A cohort of 15 glioblastoma patients from Phase I and II dendritic cell vaccination trials was included, of whom 9 were newly diagnosed and 6 had recurrent disease. The vaccine consisted of monocyte-derived dendritic cells cultured about seven days with IL-4 and GM-CSF, then pulsed overnight with autologous tumor lysate. Autologous tumor lysate-pulsed dendritic cell vaccination was administered to the patients between 2003 and 2012. Survival after dendritic cell vaccination was correlated with TCR sequencing metrics, including TIL content and tumor-blood repertoire overlap. Patients received three intradermal dendritic cell vaccine injections at biweekly intervals in the arm below the axilla. Deep sequencing of TCR beta CDR3 regions was used to quantify tumor-infiltrating lymphocyte content and compare tumor and blood repertoires in dendritic cell-vaccinated glioblastoma patients.

TCRB CDR3 regions were amplified from roughly 1.8 ug genomic DNA, or all available DNA if less, using the immunoSEQ assay. The multiplex PCR employed 60 forward primers targeting TCR V beta segments and 13 reverse primers targeting J beta segments. Synthetic control templates were spiked into each sample at limiting dilution to estimate reads per starting template. The Illumina HiSeq System generated 87 bp sequencing reads. The original methods were these. PCR and sequencing errors were removed by a nearest neighbor algorithm that merged closely related sequences. TCR overlap was measured as the percentage of unique tumor TCR beta sequences also present in the same patient's peripheral blood. TCRdb took over this immuneACCESS table, retaining in-frame rearrangements with V and J assigned. Such tables are incomplete; in checked studies, under half of the missing clones stem from an unresolved V gene, and the remainder is unexplained. That table is the source of V, J and clone size, and D and trimming were worked out from the DNA. A total of 95,000 or so clones appear in this sample, under 90% of them only once. The ten biggest clones cover 2.5% to 3% of the sample.

This clone was seen once. The antigen it binds to is not known. Within one base of it there is no much larger clone, and no base qualities were kept. Relative to germline, V is missing 9 bases and J is missing 5 bases, with 17 bases of the junction outside any gene match. The CDR3 goes from the cysteine to the phenylalanine over 18 residues. CDR3 DNA only is kept here, 54 bases in frame from base 1. To be selected, patients needed enough residual fresh-frozen tumor tissue and more than two years of available survival data. An isocitrate dehydrogenase mutation was not carried by any of the glioblastoma patients, although molecular status was otherwise variable. PBMC were collected before vaccination, two weeks after the third vaccination, and at tumor progression if progression occurred. The Qiagen DNeasy Blood extraction Kit was used for extraction of genomic DNA. Broad study findings and their caveats: No direct relationship between TCR clonality and survival was found, suggesting that a diverse polyclonal response may matter. The TCR overlap response model with three groups was called speculative and said to need prospective validation. After dendritic cell vaccination, a higher estimated pretreatment TIL content predicted longer time to progression and longer overall survival. The cohort was small and heterogeneous, with few patients having full blood and tumor sets and even fewer initial-recurrent tumor pairs.

Recombination connected TRBV6-7 to TRBJ2-2; TRBD1 aligns with 11 central bases. TRBV6-7 is known as an ORF, though its function is uncertain. This sample comprised blood, obtained before dendritic cell vaccination. The origin of this receptor is a human donor with glioblastoma. DNA sequence: TGTGCCAGGAGCCAGGGACAAGGACAGGGGGCTAGTACCGGGGAGCTGTTTTTT. The encoded protein is CARSQGQGQGASTGELFF.